This T cell receptor (beta chain) was observed in a study of Graves' ophthalmopathy and Graves' hyperthyroidism. The overall study: Hyperthyroidism was classified as stable if no ophthalmopathy occurred within 18 months of follow-up. Study conclusions and caveats: The model reached roughly 70% sensitivity and approximately 72% specificity for predicting ophthalmopathy progression.

The sequenced template was RNA, covering the TCR beta CDR3 region. After a first-round RT-PCR with HTBI primers, a second-round multiplex PCR was run. TCRdb used MiXCR to reprocess the multiplex PCR reads, holding one entry per CDR3 protein. The sample lists over a million distinct CDR3 sequences, about 40% occurring once. As regards this clonotype: Its specificity is unknown. The conserved phenylalanine or tryptophan is not found at the CDR3 terminus, so this likely reflects a read error.

The diagnostic workup employed clinical symptoms, serum thyroxine, TRAb, thyroid ultrasound and orbital computed tomography. The ends were cut back, 1 base at V and 8 bases at J, with 12 bases in the middle. CDR3 length equals 13 residues. The V gene's germline CDR1 is MGHRA and CDR2 YSYEKL. Sequenced: peripheral blood or thyroid tissue (not recorded which). The sequence was collected from an adult man with Graves' hyperthyroidism. The chain uses TRBV4-1 and TRBJ2-7; D tentatively reads TRBD1 or TRBD2 (5 bases each). The CDR3, as DNA: TGCGCCAGCAGCCAAGCAAATACGGGACAGCAGTACCTC. It translates to CASSQANTGQQYL.